This T cell receptor (beta chain) appears in the sequencing data of a study of early T cells in non-severe SARS-CoV-2 infection. MiXCR, applied by TCRdb to the 5' RACE reads, yields one record per CDR3 protein. Of fewer than 40,000 distinct CDR3 sequences in the sample, around 6.9% were seen once. Trimming stripped 4 bases from V and 6 bases from J, with 21 bases between. The CDR3 is 16 amino acids. From germline, CDR1 is SGHRS and CDR2 YFSETQ. This clonotype occurred a few times. The chain joins TRBV5-1 to TRBJ2-3; possible D gene TRBD2, 5 bases. This sequence was found in an adult who was a healthcare worker with PCR-confirmed SARS-CoV-2 infection or an uninfected control (not recorded which). Source: whole blood, taken at baseline. CDR3 nucleotide sequence: TGCGCCAGCAGCGGGAGAAATTTTGGCACGAGCGATACGCAGTATTTT. Protein sequence: CASSGRNFGTSDTQYF. The complete variable domain, with remaining parts taken from reference TRBV5-1 and TRBJ2-3, reads KAGVTQTPRYLIKTRGQQVTLSCSPISGHRSVSWYQQTPGQGLQFLFEYFSETQRNKGNFPGRFSGRQFSNSRSEMNVSTLELGDSALYLCASSGRNFGTSDTQYFGPGTRLTVL.